These T cell receptor beta chains were read from a single sample in a study of blood T cell repertoires in COVID-19. Repertoires were generated with immunoSEQ multiplex PCR, while TCRdb's copy carries only in-frame clones and drops some. The sample lists fewer than 90,000 clones, approximately 86% seen once, with around 3.9% in the top ten. The sequenced material came from peripheral blood. These receptors originate from a man aged 65 to 79 with active COVID-19. Both conserved end residues are part of each CDR3. A D gene is named only where the DNA matches it firmly. The size of a clone is reported for some rows only, either as once, few or many, or as a class for expanded clones.

d_call clone_size cdr3_length j_call v_call cdr3_aa cdr3_nt
NA NA 15 TRBJ2-1 TRBV11-2 CASSPGVLAGDEQFF TGTGCCAGCAGCCCAGGGGTCCTAGCTGGGGATGAGCAGTTCTTC
NA NA 15 TRBJ2-5 TRBV4-3 CASSQEWGDSETQYF TGCGCCAGCAGCCAAGAGTGGGGGGACTCCGAGACCCAGTACTTC
NA NA 13 TRBJ2-3 TRBV3-1/TRBV3-2 CASSQGRGDTQYF TGTGCCAGCAGCCAGGGGCGGGGAGATACGCAGTATTTT
TRBD2 NA 12 TRBJ2-5 TRBV6-5 CASSREAETQYF TGTGCCAGCAGCCGGGAGGCGGAGACCCAGTACTTC
NA NA 11 TRBJ1-1 TRBV2 CASPGNTEAFF TGTGCCAGTCCCGGGAACACTGAAGCTTTCTTT
TRBD1 NA 14 TRBJ1-1 TRBV30 CAWGRGLPQTEAFF TGTGCCTGGGGGAGGGGGCTCCCCCAGACTGAAGCTTTCTTT
TRBD2 NA 16 TRBJ2-7 TRBV6-2/TRBV6-3 CASSYGRAGGPYEQYF TGTGCCAGCAGCTATGGTCGAGCGGGGGGACCCTACGAGCAGTACTTC
NA NA 15 TRBJ1-5 TRBV6-6 CASSYRGGGWEPQHF TGTGCCAGCAGTTACAGAGGGGGGGGTTGGGAGCCCCAGCATTTT
TRBD1 few 16 TRBJ1-5 TRBV4-2 CASSRHQGADNQPQHF TGTGCCAGCAGCCGGCACCAGGGGGCTGATAATCAGCCCCAGCATTTT
TRBD1 NA 15 TRBJ2-3 TRBV7-9 CASSPLMRGHDTQYF TGTGCCAGCAGCCCCCTGATGAGGGGGCACGATACGCAGTATTTT
TRBD2 NA 15 TRBJ2-7 TRBV3-1/TRBV3-2 CASSPHKGPGGEQYF TGTGCCAGCAGCCCACACAAAGGCCCGGGGGGGGAGCAGTACTTC
NA NA 14 TRBJ1-3 TRBV4-3 CASSQDAGRNTIYF TGCGCCAGCAGCCAAGATGCGGGGCGAAACACCATATATTTT
TRBD2 NA 19 TRBJ2-5 TRBV19 CASSIGVRLAGGGSETQYF TGTGCCAGTAGTATAGGAGTTCGGCTAGCGGGAGGTGGGTCGGAGACCCAGTACTTC
NA NA 16 TRBJ2-5 TRBV5-1 CASSPKLSGRGETQYF TGCGCCAGCAGCCCCAAGCTCAGCGGGCGGGGAGAGACCCAGTACTTC
TRBD1 NA 13 TRBJ2-7 TRBV7-3 CASSLQGAYEQYF TGTGCCAGCAGCTTGCAGGGGGCGTACGAGCAGTACTTC
TRBD2 NA 18 TRBJ2-1 TRBV19 CATRAPRGTSGSSGEQFF TGTGCCACCAGGGCCCCAAGAGGGACTAGCGGGAGTAGTGGGGAGCAGTTCTTC
NA once 13 TRBJ2-7 TRBV10-3 CATGAGLIYEQYF TGTGCCACCGGAGCCGGACTAATCTACGAGCAGTACTTC
NA NA 14 TRBJ2-2 TRBV2 CASMGGGRAGELFF TGTGCCAGCATGGGGGGCGGGAGAGCCGGGGAGCTGTTTTTT
NA NA 12 TRBJ1-2 TRBV10-3 CATAGPNYGYTF TGTGCCACCGCGGGACCCAACTATGGCTACACCTTC
NA NA 15 TRBJ1-2 TRBV5-1 CASSLESGGGDGYTF TGCGCCAGCAGCTTGGAGTCTGGGGGCGGCGATGGCTACACCTTC
TRBD2 NA 15 TRBJ2-4 TRBV10-3 CAISEGGLKGNIQYF TGTGCCATCAGTGAGGGGGGACTAAAGGGGAACATTCAGTACTTC
NA NA 14 TRBJ2-7 TRBV9 CASSVEAAWDEQYF TGTGCCAGCAGCGTAGAAGCAGCGTGGGACGAGCAGTACTTC
TRBD2 few 14 TRBJ2-5 TRBV20-1 CSASSSGMLKTQYF TGCAGTGCTAGTTCTAGCGGGATGTTGAAGACCCAGTACTTC
TRBD1 NA 15 TRBJ2-1 TRBV18 CASSQDRLTANEQFF TGTGCCAGCTCCCAGGACAGGCTGACGGCCAATGAGCAGTTCTTC
TRBD2 NA 15 TRBJ2-5 TRBV5-1 CASSLVLAEGETQYF TGCGCCAGCAGCTTGGTCCTAGCGGAGGGGGAGACCCAGTACTTC
NA NA 15 TRBJ2-5 TRBV14 CASSLGWGVGETQYF TGTGCCAGCAGCCTCGGGTGGGGAGTAGGTGAGACCCAGTACTTC
NA NA 14 TRBJ2-5 TRBV11-3 CASSLDLGVLAQYF TGTGCCAGCAGCTTAGATCTCGGGGTTCTGGCCCAGTACTTC
NA NA 10 TRBJ1-2 TRBV20-1 CSATDSGYTF TGCAGTGCCACGGACAGTGGCTACACCTTC
NA NA 15 TRBJ2-2 TRBV19 CASSSGASPTGELFF TGTGCCAGTAGTAGCGGGGCTAGCCCCACCGGGGAGCTGTTTTTT
TRBD2 NA 16 TRBJ2-3 TRBV7-9 CASSLALAGSTDTQYF TGTGCCAGCAGCCTTGCGCTAGCGGGGAGCACAGATACGCAGTATTTT
TRBD2 NA 18 TRBJ2-1 TRBV3-1/TRBV3-2 CASSQVPRDQREANEQFF TGTGCCAGCAGCCAAGTACCCAGGGACCAGCGGGAGGCCAATGAGCAGTTCTTC
TRBD1 NA 15 TRBJ1-1 TRBV18 CASSDRTGTNTEAFF TGTGCCAGCTCGGACCGGACAGGGACGAACACTGAAGCTTTCTTT
NA NA 14 TRBJ2-2 TRBV5-4 CASSTGGVTGELFF TGTGCCAGCAGCACCGGAGGGGTCACCGGGGAGCTGTTTTTT
NA NA 14 TRBJ2-7 TRBV9 CASSADPVEGEQYF TGTGCCAGCAGCGCCGACCCCGTGGAGGGGGAGCAGTACTTC
NA NA 11 TRBJ2-5 TRBV7-9 CAGAGGETQYF TGTGCCGGGGCTGGGGGGGAGACCCAGTACTTC
TRBD1 NA 11 TRBJ1-4 TRBV29-1 CSVEGPSGQSF TGCAGCGTTGAAGGGCCTTCGGGACAGAGTTTT
NA NA 14 TRBJ2-1 TRBV6-5 CASSPRGSTSAQFF TGTGCCAGCAGCCCGCGGGGTAGCACCAGTGCGCAGTTCTTC
NA NA 13 TRBJ1-1 TRBV18 CASTRDMNTEAFF TGTGCCAGCACTCGGGACATGAACACTGAAGCTTTCTTT
TRBD1 few 17 TRBJ2-3 TRBV9 CASSVDSGTGVWDTQYF TGTGCCAGCAGCGTAGATTCGGGGACAGGGGTGTGGGATACGCAGTATTTT
NA NA 15 TRBJ1-6 TRBV19 CASSIRTEELSPLHF TGTGCCAGTAGTATACGGACAGAAGAACTATCACCCCTCCACTTT
NA once 16 TRBJ2-7 TRBV7-9 CASSSSGGRKGYEQYF TGTGCCAGCAGCTCATCCGGGGGTAGGAAAGGGTACGAGCAGTACTTC
TRBD2 NA 12 TRBJ2-1 TRBV30 CACPGGGGPQFF TGTGCCTGTCCGGGCGGGGGAGGGCCGCAGTTCTTC
TRBD2 NA 15 TRBJ2-7 TRBV4-3 CASSQDRAGGYEQYF TGCGCCAGCAGCCAAGATCGAGCGGGAGGTTACGAGCAGTACTTC
TRBD2 NA 15 TRBJ2-7 TRBV7-6 CASSLGVAGTYEQYF TGTGCCAGCAGCTTAGGAGTAGCGGGGACCTACGAGCAGTACTTC
NA NA 15 TRBJ2-3 TRBV5-1 CASSLVGSTTDTQYF TGCGCCAGCAGCTTGGTAGGGAGTACCACAGATACGCAGTATTTT
NA NA 14 TRBJ2-5 TRBV6-5 CASSLRTAQETQYF TGTGCCAGCAGTTTACGGACAGCACAAGAGACCCAGTACTTC
TRBD1 NA 14 TRBJ2-7 TRBV5-8 CASSRGQGSYEQYF TGTGCCAGCAGCCGGGGACAGGGATCCTACGAGCAGTACTTC
NA NA 16 TRBJ1-1 TRBV7-2 CASSLGRAGSGTEAFF TGTGCCAGCAGCTTAGGGAGGGCAGGATCGGGCACTGAAGCTTTCTTT
TRBD2 NA 16 TRBJ2-5 TRBV19 CASSRGLAGAPETQYF TGTGCCAGTAGCCGCGGACTAGCGGGAGCCCCAGAGACCCAGTACTTC
NA NA 13 TRBJ1-1 TRBV30 CAWTRRGNTEAFF TGTGCCTGGACTAGGCGGGGGAACACTGAAGCTTTCTTT
TRBD1 NA 16 TRBJ2-2 TRBV7-9 CASSFRTGGSTGELFF TGTGCCAGCAGCTTCAGGACAGGGGGGAGCACCGGGGAGCTGTTTTTT
TRBD2 NA 16 TRBJ2-3 TRBV7-2 CASSPRTSGRAERGYF TGTGCCAGCAGCCCCCGGACTAGCGGGAGGGCCGAGAGGGGGTATTTT
NA NA 14 TRBJ2-7 TRBV11-2 CASSPGSPSYEQYF TGTGCCAGCAGCCCCGGGTCCCCCTCCTACGAGCAGTACTTC